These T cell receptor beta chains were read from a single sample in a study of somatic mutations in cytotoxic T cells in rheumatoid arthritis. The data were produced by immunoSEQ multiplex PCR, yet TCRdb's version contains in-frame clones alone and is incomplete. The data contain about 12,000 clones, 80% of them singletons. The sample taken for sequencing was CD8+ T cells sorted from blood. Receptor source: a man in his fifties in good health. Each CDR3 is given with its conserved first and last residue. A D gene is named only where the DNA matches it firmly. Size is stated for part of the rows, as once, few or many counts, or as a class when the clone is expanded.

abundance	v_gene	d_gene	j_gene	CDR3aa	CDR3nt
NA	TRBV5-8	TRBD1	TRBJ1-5	CASSLKQGSVHQPQHF	TGTGCCAGCAGCCTCAAACAGGGGAGTGTACACCAGCCCCAGCATTTT
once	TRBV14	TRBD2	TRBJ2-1	CASSQPTLAIEGNEQFF	TGTGCCAGCAGCCAACCCACACTAGCGATCGAGGGCAATGAGCAGTTCTTC
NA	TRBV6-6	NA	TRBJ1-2	CASSYSKAETNYGYTF	TGTGCCAGCAGTTACTCGAAGGCAGAAACTAACTATGGCTACACCTTC
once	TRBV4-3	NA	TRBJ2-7	CASSQGRETAYEQYF	TGCGCCAGCAGCCAAGGACGCGAGACAGCCTACGAGCAGTACTTC
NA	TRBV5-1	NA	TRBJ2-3	CASSLEWDRDTQYF	TGCGCCAGCAGCTTGGAATGGGATAGAGATACGCAGTATTTT
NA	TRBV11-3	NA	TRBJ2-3	CASSLEQSTDTQYF	TGTGCCAGCAGCTTAGAGCAGAGCACAGATACGCAGTATTTT
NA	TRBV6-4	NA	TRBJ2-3	CASRMGDTQYF	TGTGCCAGCAGGATGGGGGATACGCAGTATTTT
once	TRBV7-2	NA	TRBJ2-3	CASSSPERPRLDTQYF	TGTGCCAGCAGCTCCCCCGAAAGACCGAGGCTGGATACGCAGTATTTT
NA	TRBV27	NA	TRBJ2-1	CASSYGDRYNEQFF	TGTGCCAGCAGTTACGGGGATAGATACAATGAGCAGTTCTTC
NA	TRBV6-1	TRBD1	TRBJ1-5	CASSERRQGRYQPQHF	TGTGCCAGCAGTGAGCGAAGACAGGGTCGATATCAGCCCCAGCATTTT
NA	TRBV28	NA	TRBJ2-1	CASSLNRERIYNEQFF	TGTGCCAGCAGTTTAAACAGGGAGCGGATCTACAATGAGCAGTTCTTC
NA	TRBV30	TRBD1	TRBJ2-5	CAWSLTGGETQYF	TGTGCCTGGAGTCTGACAGGGGGAGAGACCCAGTACTTC
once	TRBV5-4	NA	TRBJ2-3	CASSRTTGTDTQYF	TGTGCCAGCAGCAGGACTACTGGCACAGATACGCAGTATTTT
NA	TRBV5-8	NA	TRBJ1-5	CASGAGADNQPQHF	TGTGCCAGCGGGGCAGGGGCGGACAATCAGCCCCAGCATTTT
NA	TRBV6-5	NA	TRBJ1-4	CASSLNRAGNEKLFF	TGTGCCAGCAGTTTAAACAGGGCGGGTAATGAAAAACTGTTTTTT
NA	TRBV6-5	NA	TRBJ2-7	CASSYSTGLLREQYF	TGTGCCAGCAGTTACTCCACAGGCCTCCTACGCGAGCAGTACTTC
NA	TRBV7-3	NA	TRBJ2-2	CASSFPAGELFF	TGTGCCAGCAGTTTTCCCGCAGGGGAGCTGTTTTTT
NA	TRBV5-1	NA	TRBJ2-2	CASSFVQGTITGELFF	TGCGCCAGCAGCTTCGTCCAGGGGACTATCACCGGGGAGCTGTTTTTT
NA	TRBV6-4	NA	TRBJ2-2	CASSDSSTGELFF	TGTGCCAGCAGTGACTCTAGCACCGGGGAGCTGTTTTTT
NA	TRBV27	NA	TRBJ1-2	CASSFRSANYGYTF	TGTGCCAGCAGTTTTCGGTCGGCTAACTATGGCTACACCTTC
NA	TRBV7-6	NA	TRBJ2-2	CASSPNTGVGTGVTGELFF	TGTGCCAGCAGCCCTAATACAGGGGTTGGGACGGGGGTGACCGGGGAGCTGTTTTTT
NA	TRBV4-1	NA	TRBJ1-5	CASSQDYRTNQPQHF	TGCGCCAGCAGCCAAGATTACAGAACCAATCAGCCCCAGCATTTT
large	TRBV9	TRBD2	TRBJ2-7	CASSTSDAGGEQYF	TGTGCCAGCAGCACCTCGGATGCGGGAGGAGAGCAGTACTTC
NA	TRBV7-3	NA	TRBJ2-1	CASTLTGKGGGYNEQFF	TGTGCCAGCACTCTAACAGGGAAAGGGGGGGGATACAATGAGCAGTTCTTC
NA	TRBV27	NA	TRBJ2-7	CASSHGPYEQYF	TGTGCCAGCAGTCATGGACCCTACGAGCAGTACTTC
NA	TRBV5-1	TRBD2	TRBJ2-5	CASSLAWGRDQETQYF	TGCGCCAGCAGCTTGGCCTGGGGGAGGGACCAAGAGACCCAGTACTTC
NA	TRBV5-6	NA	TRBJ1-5	CASSLEGESNQPQHF	TGTGCCAGCAGCTTGGAGGGCGAGAGCAATCAGCCCCAGCATTTT
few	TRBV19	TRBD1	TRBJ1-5	CASSIGDRGQSQHF	TGTGCCAGTAGTATTGGGGACAGGGGGCAGTCCCAGCATTTT
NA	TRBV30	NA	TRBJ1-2	CAWTGPSKTNYGYTF	TGTGCCTGGACGGGTCCGAGCAAAACTAACTATGGCTACACCTTC
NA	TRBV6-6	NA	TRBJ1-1	CASKEGNTEAFF	TGTGCCAGCAAGGAGGGGAACACTGAAGCTTTCTTT
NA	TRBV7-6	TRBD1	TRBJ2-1	CASSLETGHEQFF	TGTGCCAGCAGCTTAGAGACAGGGCATGAGCAGTTCTTC
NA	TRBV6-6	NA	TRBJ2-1	CASNKGEQFF	TGTGCCAGCAATAAGGGCGAGCAGTTCTTC
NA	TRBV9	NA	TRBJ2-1	CASSEQERYNEQFF	TGTGCCAGCAGCGAACAGGAACGGTACAATGAGCAGTTCTTC
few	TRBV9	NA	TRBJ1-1	CASSVMVNTEAFF	TGTGCCAGCAGCGTTATGGTGAACACTGAAGCTTTCTTT
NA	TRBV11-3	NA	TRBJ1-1	CASSLILNTEAFF	TGTGCCAGCAGCTTAATTCTGAACACTGAAGCTTTCTTT
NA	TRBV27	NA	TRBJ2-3	CASSLLGDTQYF	TGTGCCAGCAGTTTATTGGGGGATACGCAGTATTTT
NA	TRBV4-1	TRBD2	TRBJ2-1	CASSQPGTSGSSYNEQFF	TGCGCCAGCAGCCAGCCCGGGACTAGCGGAAGCTCCTACAATGAGCAGTTCTTC
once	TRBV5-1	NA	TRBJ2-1	CASSSEAYNEQFF	TGCGCCAGCAGCTCCGAGGCCTACAATGAGCAGTTCTTC
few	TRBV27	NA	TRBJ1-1	CASSGVGTEAFF	TGTGCCAGCAGTGGGGTGGGCACTGAAGCTTTCTTT
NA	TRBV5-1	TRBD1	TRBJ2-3	CASSRTGRPDTQYF	TGCGCCAGCAGCCGGACAGGGCGCCCAGATACGCAGTATTTT
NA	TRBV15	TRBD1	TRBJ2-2	CATSRDKGGAGELFF	TGTGCCACCAGCAGAGATAAAGGGGGCGCCGGGGAGCTGTTTTTT
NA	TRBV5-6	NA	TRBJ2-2	CASSPGQGGELFF	TGTGCCAGCAGCCCCGGACAAGGCGGGGAGCTGTTTTTT
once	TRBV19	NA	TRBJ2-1	CASSPQSGLLNEQFF	TGTGCCAGTAGCCCTCAGTCAGGATTACTAAATGAGCAGTTCTTC
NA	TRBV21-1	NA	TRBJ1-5	CASSKAERTGGDQPQHF	TGTGCCAGCAGCAAAGCAGAAAGGACAGGGGGGGATCAGCCCCAGCATTTT